This T cell receptor beta chain was sequenced for a study of cytomegalovirus exposure and HLA in healthy donors. It was with 60 Vbeta and 13 Jbeta primers that the PCR ran. Method: immunoSEQ multiplex PCR; TCRdb's copy keeps in-frame clones and lacks some. Its table records about 67,000 clones. CDR1 is SGHTA, CDR2 FQGTGA, per germline. The CDR3 extends over 16 amino acids. Trimming took 2 bases from V and 4 from J, leaving 16 bases between them. This receptor was taken from a woman in her thirties or forties in good health and CMV-seropositive. The V and J genes are TRBV7-3 and TRBJ2-3, with a tentative D call TRBD2 (5 bases). Material for sequencing was PBMCs. Written as DNA, the CDR3 is TGTGCCAGCAGCTTAGGGGTAGCGAGGGATGCAGATACGCAGTATTTT. This translates into CASSLGVARDADTQYF.